The clone carrying this T cell receptor (beta chain) was found a few times. This sample was included in a study of T-cell memory formation after mild COVID-19. The V end lost 5 bases, the J end lost 15 bases, and 20 bases lay between the germline ends. This CDR3 comprises 13 residues. CDR1 is MNHEY, CDR2 SMNVEV, per germline (reference sequence). A single record per CDR3 protein comes from TCRdb applying MiXCR to the 5' RACE reads. Of 500,000 to 600,000 distinct CDR3 sequences in the sample, roughly 18% were seen once. The receptor was derived from an adult woman who had mild COVID-19 (a few samples of this study predate the infection). Cell type and time point are not known. The source material was PBMCs or a T cell subset sorted from them (not recorded which). V gene TRBV27 combines with J gene TRBJ2-1; D might be TRBD1 (6 bases). The DNA of the CDR3 is TGTGCCAGCAGTCAGTCACCGCAGGGGCTCCGGTTCTTC. It yields the protein CASSQSPQGLRFF.